Each of the 27 T cell receptor beta chains below was sequenced from the same sample in a study of cytomegalovirus exposure and HLA in healthy donors. PCR used 60 Vbeta primers and 13 Jbeta primers. Sequencing was performed with immunoSEQ multiplex PCR; in TCRdb, only in-frame clones are kept and a portion is missing. Here the sample spans about 90,000 clones, less than 65% being singletons. The sequencing sample was made of PBMCs. Source of these receptors: a woman in her thirties in good health and CMV-seropositive.

The V gene is TRBV18, the J gene TRBJ2-7; D is perhaps TRBD1 (6 bases). The CDR3 spans 14 residues. The ends were cut back, 3 bases at V and 3 bases at J, with 12 bases in the middle. From germline, CDR1 is KGHSH and CDR2 LQKENI. The CDR3 DNA is TGTGCCAGCTCACCGTCCAGGGGCCGCTACGAGCAGTACTTC. Translation gives CASSPSRGRYEQYF.

The rearrangement links TRBV19 to TRBJ2-3, with TRBD1 as a possible D gene (5 bases). There are 14 residues in the CDR3. Germline CDR1 is LNHDA and CDR2 is SQIVND (reference sequence). Trimming cost V 3 bases and J 1 base, with 8 bases left between them. Here the CDR3 reads CASSIQGGTDTQYF. The DNA for the CDR3 is TGTGCCAGTAGTATCCAGGGCGGCACAGATACGCAGTATTTT.

This chain connects TRBV10-3 to TRBJ2-1, with no clear D. CDR1 and CDR2 from the germline V gene are ENHRY and SYGVKD. The CDR3 loop spans 14 amino acids. V was clipped by 3 bases and J by 9 bases, with 15 bases between them. The CDR3 sequence is CAISDPTGVGEQFF. As DNA, the CDR3 is TGTGCCATCAGTGACCCCACCGGAGTAGGTGAGCAGTTCTTC.

The V and J genes are TRBV7-3 and TRBJ2-1; 9 nucleotides line up with TRBD2. Germline-derived CDR1 and CDR2 are SGHTA and FQGTGA. The CDR3 is 15 amino acids. Trimming removed 1 base from V and 6 bases from J; junction bases left unmatched: 4. CDR3 region: CASSLRGSGGNEQFF. The DNA for the CDR3 is TGTGCCAGCAGCTTAAGGGGTAGCGGGGGCAATGAGCAGTTCTTC.

The chain joins TRBV9 to TRBJ2-3; 11 nucleotides agree with TRBD2. Germline loops: CDR1 SGDLS, CDR2 YYNGEE. This CDR3 has 18 residues. The V segment lost 0 bases and the J segment 3 bases; nucleotides outside the gene matches: 9. The CDR3 region has the DNA TGTGCCAGCAGCGTAGTAGCGGGGGGGGCGGGAGGGACAGATACGCAGTATTTT. Translated: CASSVVAGGAGGTDTQYF.

A remark on this clone: A junction boundary mismatches the germline segment, possibly from a read error. This chain joins TRBV7-9 and TRBJ2-2, with unresolved D. CDR1 SEHNR and CDR2 FQNEAQ come from the germline V gene (reference sequence). CDR3 length: 19 residues. CDR3 in amino acids: CSSSLVKLGRRTNTGELFF. CDR3 bases: TGTTCCAGCAGCTTAGTAAAATTAGGTCGGCGGACGAACACCGGGGAGCTGTTTTTT.

The J gene is TRBJ1-2, the V gene TRBV15; a weak D match, TRBD1 (6 bases). V lost 0 bases, J lost 2 bases, and 13 bases lay in between. The CDR3 is 16 residues long. Per the germline V gene, CDR1 is LNHNV and CDR2 is YYDKDF (reference sequence). CDR3: CATSRDPSTGNYGYTF. DNA of the CDR3: TGTGCCACCAGCAGAGATCCGAGTACAGGGAACTATGGCTACACCTTC. Full variable domain (remainder filled in from reference TRBV15 and TRBJ1-2): DAMVIQNPRYQVTQFGKPVTLSCSQTLNHNVMYWYQQKSSQAPKLLFHYYDKDFNNEADTPDNFQSRRPNTSFCFLDIRSPGLGDTAMYLCATSRDPSTGNYGYTFGSGTRLTVV.

CDR3 nucleotides: TGTGCCAGCAGCCTACTACAGGGTACCGGGGAGCTGTTTTTT. This codes for CASSLLQGTGELFF. The rearrangement links TRBV2 to TRBJ2-2, with a weak D call TRBD1 (6 bases). The CDR3 has 14 residues. V shed 6 bases and J shed 5 bases, with 13 bases lying between them. CDR1 is SNHLY, CDR2 FYNNEI, per germline.

The J gene is TRBJ1-1, the V gene TRBV9; D is perhaps TRBD1 (6 bases). CDR1 and CDR2 (germline): SGDLS, YYNGEE. Trimming pared 6 bases from V and 4 bases from J, leaving 13 bases between. This CDR3 has 13 amino acids. The CDR3 reads CASNLGGSTEAFF. The CDR3 DNA is TGTGCCAGCAACCTAGGGGGTTCCACTGAAGCTTTCTTT.

This chain uses TRBV7-8 with TRBJ2-1, with TRBD1 matching over 8 bases. Germline CDR1 reads SGHVS; CDR2 reads FQNEAQ. The J segment lost 6 bases and the V segment lost 7 bases, leaving 8 bases of the junction unmatched. This CDR3 spans 14 amino acids. The CDR3 DNA is TGTGCCAGCACCAGACAGGGGACCCTCAATGAGCAGTTCTTC. Encoded protein: CASTRQGTLNEQFF.

This chain links TRBV10-3 with TRBJ2-1; 10 nucleotides match TRBD1. CDR3 size: 15 residues. Trimming at V came to 10 bases and at J to 7 bases, leaving 13 bases not matched to a gene. Germline CDR1 ENHRY, CDR2 SYGVKD. CDR3 region: CATQGQRQGANEQFF. Written as DNA, the CDR3 is TGTGCCACCCAAGGCCAGAGACAGGGGGCAAATGAGCAGTTCTTC.

The J gene is TRBJ2-5, the V gene TRBV18; D is uncertain. This CDR3 contains 12 residues. Germline V lookup: CDR1 KGHSH, CDR2 LQKENI. The ends were cut back, 2 bases at V and 2 bases at J, with 3 bases in the middle. CDR3 DNA sequence: TGTGCCAGCTCACCAACACAAGAGACCCAGTACTTC. Amino acids: CASSPTQETQYF.

This clone was counted between two and nine times. The V and J genes are TRBV9 and TRBJ2-3; perhaps TRBD2 as D (7 bases). Germline lookup yields CDR1 SGDLS and CDR2 YYNGEE. There are 15 residues in the CDR3. Trimming removed 2 bases from V and 5 bases from J, with 15 bases in between. CDR3 sequence reads: CASSVGGGPVDTQYF. CDR3 bases: TGTGCCAGCAGCGTTGGGGGGGGGCCAGTAGATACGCAGTATTTT. Full variable domain (outside the CDR3, taken from reference TRBV9 and TRBJ2-3): DSGVTQTPKHLITATGQRVTLRCSPRSGDLSVYWYQQSLDQGLQFLIQYYNGEERAKGNILERFSAQQFPDLHSELNLSSLELGDSALYFCASSVGGGPVDTQYFGPGTRLTVL.

This clone was found a few times. This chain connects TRBV5-4 to TRBJ1-1, with a weak D call TRBD1 (5 bases). CDR1 and CDR2 from the germline V gene are SGHNT and YYREEE (reference sequence). This CDR3 contains 17 residues. V shed 0 bases and J shed 1 base, with 16 bases lying between them. CDR3 protein: CASSLVFSGLRNTEAFF. Here the CDR3 DNA reads TGTGCCAGCAGCTTGGTATTCTCGGGACTTAGGAACACTGAAGCTTTCTTT.

A few counts support this clone. The chain employs TRBV7-3 and TRBJ2-6; TRBD1 matches at 11 bases. Per the germline V gene, CDR1 is SGHTA and CDR2 is FQGTGA. J was trimmed by 4 bases and V by 8 bases; bases with no gene match: 7. This CDR3 is 16 amino acids long. The CDR3, as DNA: TGTGCCAGCTCCGGACAGGGGGCGCGGGGGGCCAACGTCCTGACTTTC. Translated, it gives CASSGQGARGANVLTF.

The rearrangement uses TRBV11-2 and TRBJ1-1; no clear D gene. Germline lookup yields CDR1 SGHAT and CDR2 FQNNGV. Trimming left V 2 bases short and J 2 bases short, with 3 bases between. This CDR3 comprises 12 residues. CDR3 amino acids: CASSLTNTEAFF. The DNA of the CDR3 is TGTGCCAGCAGCTTAACTAACACTGAAGCTTTCTTT.

The V call is TRBV19, the J call TRBJ2-5; a weak D match, TRBD2 (6 bases). The end of the DNA fits TRBJ2-7 better, so the J call may be wrong. This CDR3 comprises 13 residues. Germline CDR1 reads LNHDA; CDR2 reads SQIVND (reference sequence). CDR3 in amino acids: CASSPGTPYEQYF. CDR3 nucleotide sequence: TGTGCCAGTAGCCCCGGGACTCCCTACGAGCAGTACTTC.

This clone was observed a single time. The genes are TRBV6-6 and TRBJ2-5; 7 nucleotides agree with TRBD1. TRBJ2-7 matches the DNA end more closely, so the J call is doubtful. CDR1 and CDR2 from the germline V gene are MNHNY and SVGAGI (reference sequence). The CDR3 has 13 residues. CDR3 DNA: TGTGCCAGCAGGACAGGGAGCTCCTACGAGCAGTACTTC. The encoded protein is CASRTGSSYEQYF.

The chain employs TRBV27 and TRBJ2-1; D possibly corresponds to TRBD1 (6 bases). There are 15 residues in the CDR3. Germline loops: CDR1 MNHEY, CDR2 SMNVEV (reference sequence). V was shortened by 3 bases and J by 2 bases, with 11 bases between the two germline ends. CDR3 in amino acids: CASSLLRQAYNEQFF. CDR3 DNA sequence: TGTGCCAGCAGTTTGTTGAGACAGGCCTACAATGAGCAGTTCTTC.

CDR3 in DNA: TGTGCCAGCAGCCAAGATTGGTCGGGGAACTATGGCTACACCTTC. This translates into CASSQDWSGNYGYTF. This sequence joins TRBV14 and TRBJ1-2; D not resolved. V gave up 0 bases and J gave up 2 bases, with 10 bases separating them. The CDR3 totals 15 residues. Germline CDR1 SGHDN, CDR2 FVKESK. Drawing the rest from reference TRBV14 and TRBJ1-2, the complete variable domain is EAGVTQFPSHSVIEKGQTVTLRCDPISGHDNLYWYRRVMGKEIKFLLHFVKESKQDESGMPNNRFLAERTGGTYSTLKVQPAELEDSGVYFCASSQDWSGNYGYTFGSGTRLTVV.

This clone was recorded a few times. The chain carries TRBV7-2 and TRBJ2-1, with 7 bases fitting TRBD1. V gave up 4 bases and J gave up 7 bases; unmatched junction bases: 4. Germline CDR1 and CDR2: SGHTA and FQGNSA. The CDR3 is 13 amino acids. DNA for the CDR3: TGTGCCAGCAGCTCGGGACAGACTAATGAGCAGTTCTTC. It yields the protein CASSSGQTNEQFF.

This clone has a handful of counts. The chain has TRBV5-1 and TRBJ1-1, with D perhaps matching TRBD1 (5 bases). The V gene lost 4 bases and the J gene lost 0 bases, with 16 bases spanning the gap. Germline V gives CDR1 SGHRS, CDR2 YFSETQ. This CDR3 comprises 16 residues. CDR3 in DNA: TGCGCCAGCAGCGTACGGCTCAGGGATATGAACACTGAAGCTTTCTTT. This translates into CASSVRLRDMNTEAFF.

The rearrangement joins TRBV6-5 to TRBJ2-3, with 7 bases lining up with TRBD2. The CDR3 runs 14 residues. From germline, CDR1 is MNHEY and CDR2 SVGAGI. Trimming removed 2 bases from V and 4 bases from J; junction bases left unmatched: 3. The CDR3 loop reads CASSYGGESDTQYF. For the CDR3, the DNA is TGTGCCAGCAGTTACGGGGGGGAGTCAGATACGCAGTATTTT.

The chain carries TRBV6-4 and TRBJ2-7, with a tentative D call TRBD1 (6 bases). Germline CDR1 is MRHNA and CDR2 is SNTAGT. Trimming took 5 bases from V and 3 from J, leaving 17 bases between them. There are 15 residues in the CDR3. CDR3 region: CASSLRQDYHYEQYF. The CDR3 bases are TGTGCCAGCAGTCTACGACAGGATTATCACTACGAGCAGTACTTC.

The chain links TRBV7-9 to TRBJ1-2, with TRBD1 identical over 7 bases. V gave up 2 bases and J gave up 6 bases; unmatched junction bases: 6. The CDR3 extends over 14 amino acids. Germline V lookup: CDR1 SEHNR, CDR2 FQNEAQ (reference sequence). CDR3 bases: TGTGCCAGCAGCTTACTAACAGGGGACAATGGCTACACCTTC. It yields the protein CASSLLTGDNGYTF.

The chain has TRBV7-9 and TRBJ1-2, with 8 positions matching TRBD1. Germline CDR1 is SEHNR and CDR2 is FQNEAQ (reference sequence). Losses at the gene ends were 6 bases for V and 6 bases for J; bases not matched to a gene: 12. The CDR3 spans 15 residues. The CDR3 here is CASSFPPGQVDGYTF. The DNA for the CDR3 is TGTGCCAGCAGTTTTCCTCCGGGACAGGTAGATGGCTACACCTTC.

The rearrangement joins TRBV2 to TRBJ1-4; TRBD1 is a possible D gene (6 bases). Trimming pared 5 bases from V and 8 bases from J, leaving 15 bases between. CDR3 length: 14 amino acids. CDR1 and CDR2 (germline): SNHLY, FYNNEI. CDR3 DNA sequence: TGTGCCAGCAGTTCGGCCAGGGGAGAGGAAAAACTGTTTTTT. Translating gives CASSSARGEEKLFF.